Below, 8 T cell receptor beta chains from the same sample are listed, as sequenced in a study of shared T cell receptors in the human thymus. Sequenced by immunoSEQ multiplex PCR; TCRdb stores in-frame clones only, minus some. The table shows under 850,000 clones, with 88% occurring only once. Another study also made use of these data, one on human thymus T cells.

The sample consisted of thymocytes. These receptors came from a boy under two years old with a congenital heart defect.

This clone was detected once. The chain recombines TRBV13 with TRBJ2-7; 7 bases map to TRBD2. This CDR3 region has 17 residues. Germline CDR1 is PRHDT and CDR2 is FYEKMQ (reference sequence). V shed 2 bases, J shed 6 bases, and the junction held 16 bases outside the gene matches. CDR3 nucleotides: TGTGCCAGCAGCTTACGGGCAGCCGGGACTACCGACACCGAGCAGTACTTC. This translates into CASSLRAAGTTDTEQYF. Full variable domain (outside the CDR3, taken from reference TRBV13 and TRBJ2-7): AAGVIQSPRHLIKEKRETATLKCYPIPRHDTVYWYQQGPGQDPQFLISFYEKMQSDKGSIPDRFSAQQFSDYHSELNMSSLELGDSALYFCASSLRAAGTTDTEQYFGPGTRLTVT.

The chain joins TRBV27 to TRBJ1-2; D gene uncertain. Germline values: CDR1 MNHEY, CDR2 SMNVEV (reference sequence). V was cut by 6 bases and J by 8 bases, with 10 bases left in between. The CDR3 consists of 11 residues. CDR3 coding DNA: TGTGCCAGCAGACACCCGGGGGGCTACACCTTC. Translating gives CASRHPGGYTF.

V is TRBV5-4 and J is TRBJ2-7; tentative D call: TRBD1 (5 bases). V shed 2 bases and J shed 7 bases, with 7 bases lying between them. Germline CDR1 SGHNT, CDR2 YYREEE (reference sequence). The CDR3 totals 11 residues. The CDR3 region has the DNA TGTGCCAGCAGCTTAAGGGGAGAGCAGTACTTC. It encodes CASSLRGEQYF.

This chain joins TRBV21-1 and TRBJ2-7; the table's D call, TRBD2, has no DNA check behind it. TRBV21-1 constitutes a pseudogene. The CDR3 totals 18 residues. The CDR3 DNA reads TGTGCCAGCAGCAAGGTTAGGGGAGGCGGGGGAAATCCCTACGAGCAGTACTTC. This gives the protein CASSKVRGGGGNPYEQYF.

This clone appeared a few times. J is TRBJ2-1 and V is TRBV7-2, with TRBD2 matching over 13 bases. Germline CDR1 SGHTA, CDR2 FQGNSA. This CDR3 has 18 residues. The V and J ends lost 1 base and 8 bases, in that order; junction bases with no gene match: 11. This chain's CDR3 is CASSLGTSGRPLRDEQFF. The DNA for the CDR3 is TGTGCCAGCAGCTTAGGGACTAGCGGGAGACCCCTACGCGATGAGCAGTTCTTC.

The chain's CDR3 is CSVAGYRGLDTQYF. The CDR3 DNA is TGCAGCGTCGCGGGATACAGGGGGCTGGATACGCAGTATTTT. The chain employs TRBV29-1 and TRBJ2-3; 9 bases match TRBD1. The CDR3 runs to 14 residues. Germline-derived CDR1 and CDR2 are SQVTM and ANQGSEA. J lost 6 bases, V lost 6 bases, and 10 bases had no gene match.

The chain has TRBV2 and TRBJ2-7, with TRBD2 identical over 7 bases. The CDR3 runs to 16 residues. The V gene's germline CDR1 is SNHLY and CDR2 FYNNEI. J lost 7 bases, V lost 2 bases, and 14 bases had no gene match. CDR3 amino acids: CASSESGGDWAWEQYF. The CDR3 DNA reads TGTGCCAGCAGTGAATCTGGGGGGGACTGGGCATGGGAGCAGTACTTC.

This rearrangement joins TRBV5-1 to TRBJ2-7; 10 bases match TRBD1. Trimming removed 1 base from V and 0 bases from J; junction bases left unmatched: 16. The CDR3 length is 20 residues. In germline, CDR1 is SGHRS, CDR2 YFSETQ. CDR3 DNA: TGCGCCAGCAGCTTGACCCATTGCCGGGACAGGGGTGAAAGCTCCTACGAGCAGTACTTC. Protein product: CASSLTHCRDRGESSYEQYF.